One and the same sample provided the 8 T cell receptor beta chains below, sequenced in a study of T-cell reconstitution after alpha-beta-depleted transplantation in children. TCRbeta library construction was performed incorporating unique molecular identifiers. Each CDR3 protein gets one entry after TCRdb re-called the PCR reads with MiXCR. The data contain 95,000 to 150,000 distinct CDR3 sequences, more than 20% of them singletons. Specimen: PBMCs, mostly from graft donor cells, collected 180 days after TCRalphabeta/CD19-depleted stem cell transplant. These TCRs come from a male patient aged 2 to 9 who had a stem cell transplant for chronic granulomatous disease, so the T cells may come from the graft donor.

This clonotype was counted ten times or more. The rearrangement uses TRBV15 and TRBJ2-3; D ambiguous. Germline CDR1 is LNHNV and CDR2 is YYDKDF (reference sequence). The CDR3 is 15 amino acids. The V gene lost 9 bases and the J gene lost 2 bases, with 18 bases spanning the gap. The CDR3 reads CATTRATTSTDTQYF. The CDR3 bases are TGTGCCACTACTCGCGCCACAACCTCCACAGATACGCAGTATTTT.

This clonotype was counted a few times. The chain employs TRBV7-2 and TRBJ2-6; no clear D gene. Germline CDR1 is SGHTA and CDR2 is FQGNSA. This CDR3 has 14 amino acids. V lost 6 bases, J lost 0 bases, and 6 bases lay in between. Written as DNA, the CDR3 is TGTGCCAGCAGAACCCCCTCTGGGGCCAACGTCCTGACTTTC. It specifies CASRTPSGANVLTF.

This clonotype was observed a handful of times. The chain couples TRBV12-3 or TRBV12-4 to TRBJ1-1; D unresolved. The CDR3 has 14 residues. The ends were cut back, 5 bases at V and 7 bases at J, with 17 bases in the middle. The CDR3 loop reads CASSPRVLRHEAFF. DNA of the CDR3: TGTGCCAGCAGTCCCCGGGTCCTACGACATGAAGCTTTCTTT.

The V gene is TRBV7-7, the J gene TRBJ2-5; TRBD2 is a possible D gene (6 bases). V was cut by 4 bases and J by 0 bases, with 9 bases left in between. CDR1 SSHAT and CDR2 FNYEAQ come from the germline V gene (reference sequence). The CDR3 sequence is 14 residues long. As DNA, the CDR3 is TGTGCCAGCAGCTCTACGGGGGACCAAGAGACCCAGTACTTC. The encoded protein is CASSSTGDQETQYF.

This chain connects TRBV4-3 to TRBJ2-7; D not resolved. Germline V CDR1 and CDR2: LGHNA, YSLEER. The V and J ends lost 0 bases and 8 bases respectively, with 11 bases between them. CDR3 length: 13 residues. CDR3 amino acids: CASSQDGDTKQYF. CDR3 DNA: TGCGCCAGCAGCCAAGATGGGGATACGAAGCAGTACTTC.

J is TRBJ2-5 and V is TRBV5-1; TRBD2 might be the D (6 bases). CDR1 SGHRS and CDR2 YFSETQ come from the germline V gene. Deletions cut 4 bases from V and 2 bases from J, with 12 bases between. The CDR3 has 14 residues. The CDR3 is CASSRGGGQETQYF. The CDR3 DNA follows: TGCGCCAGCAGCCGGGGAGGTGGTCAAGAGACCCAGTACTTC. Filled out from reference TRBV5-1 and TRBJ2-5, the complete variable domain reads KAGVTQTPRYLIKTRGQQVTLSCSPISGHRSVSWYQQTPGQGLQFLFEYFSETQRNKGNFPGRFSGRQFSNSRSEMNVSTLELGDSALYLCASSRGGGQETQYFGPGTRLLVL.

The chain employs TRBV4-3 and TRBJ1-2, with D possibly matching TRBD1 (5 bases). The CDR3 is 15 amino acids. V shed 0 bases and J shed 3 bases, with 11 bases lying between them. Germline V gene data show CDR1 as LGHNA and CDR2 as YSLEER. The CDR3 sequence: CASSQDLGGDYGYTF. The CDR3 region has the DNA TGCGCCAGCAGCCAAGACCTGGGAGGGGACTATGGCTACACCTTC.

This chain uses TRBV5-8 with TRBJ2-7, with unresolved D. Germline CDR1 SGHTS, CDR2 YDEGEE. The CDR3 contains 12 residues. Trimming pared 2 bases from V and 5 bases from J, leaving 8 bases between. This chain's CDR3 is CASSFLVHEQYF. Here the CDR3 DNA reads TGTGCCAGCAGCTTCCTTGTTCACGAGCAGTACTTC.